This is a list of T cell receptor beta chains from one sample in a study of T cell responses to AZD1222 COVID-19 vaccine. The data were produced by immunoSEQ multiplex PCR, yet TCRdb's version contains in-frame clones alone and is incomplete. The data show about 110,000 clones, roughly nine tenths seen once. The sample consisted of peripheral blood, taken on day 0 of AZD1222 vaccination. The origin of the receptors is an adult in good health. Both conserved end residues are trimmed from each CDR3.

TRBV19	TRBJ2-7	ASSSYRNSYEQY
TRBV4-2	TRBJ1-4	ASSQDWQADEKLF
TRBV10-1	TRBJ2-1	ASSARLLAVKYNEQF
TRBV5-1	TRBJ2-7	ASSLGGQYEQY
TRBV10-3	TRBJ1-4	AIRDSLNEKLF
TRBV9	TRBJ2-5	ASSPTLQETQY
TRBV11-2	TRBJ2-7	ASSLRDSYEQY
TRBV4-3	TRBJ1-5	ASSQVIGQGYQPQH
TRBV28	TRBJ1-5	ASSSDLDRGGNQPQH
TRBV2	TRBJ2-2	ASSARTANTGELF
TRBV13	TRBJ2-7	ASSLSSGRRNEQY
TRBV27	TRBJ2-1	ASSQTSGRVWEQF
TRBV6-2/TRBV6-3	TRBJ2-1	ASSYGVEQF
TRBV15	TRBJ2-5	ATSREGLGRGEETQY
TRBV18	TRBJ2-7	ASSPRRGGGGGRAHDEQY
TRBV10-3	TRBJ1-1	AISEDRGNTEAF
TRBV19	TRBJ2-7	ASSHKPLSGDSSYEQY
TRBV3-1/TRBV3-2	TRBJ2-2	ASSQAPCGPRFSGTGELF
TRBV10-2	TRBJ2-3	ASMGGDTQY
TRBV27	TRBJ2-2	ASSPSQGVDGELF
TRBV12-3/TRBV12-4	TRBJ1-6	ASSSSSPLH
TRBV5-6	TRBJ2-3	ASSSQSTDTQY
TRBV4-3	TRBJ2-5	ASSQGHRGRGETQY
TRBV7-2	TRBJ2-5	ASRLTRDRGWVTQY
TRBV6-2/TRBV6-3	TRBJ2-1	ASSYRGGPSHEQF
TRBV7-2	TRBJ2-1	ASSLGQGTANEQF
TRBV29-1	TRBJ2-1	SGSGVFYNEQF
TRBV24-1	TRBJ1-2	ATSDDRTIYGYT
TRBV5-1	TRBJ2-2	ATTGSTFGELF
TRBV3-1/TRBV3-2	TRBJ1-6	ASSQQGASPLH